This is a list of T cell receptor beta chains from one sample in a study of T-cell reconstitution after alpha-beta-depleted transplantation in children. TCRdb used MiXCR to reprocess the PCR reads, holding one entry per CDR3 protein. The data hold around 450,000 distinct CDR3 sequences, with roughly a tenth observed a single time. Source: PBMCs, taken before TCRalphabeta/CD19-depleted stem cell transplant. These receptors all stem from a child aged 2 to 15 with inherited bone marrow failure, due to receive a stem cell transplant. Each CDR3 is given with its conserved first and last residue. Each record gives: J gene, clone size, V gene, D gene, CDR3 DNA, CDR3 protein. The D gene is left open where the match is weak. Some rows mark clone size as missing; the rest say once, few, many or name a class of expanded clone.

J: TRBJ1-5; size: NA; V: TRBV20-1; D: NA; DNA: TGCAGTGCTAGATCCGGGAATCAGCCCCAGCATTTT; CDR3: CSARSGNQPQHF
J: TRBJ1-6; size: many; V: TRBV12-3/TRBV12-4; D: NA; DNA: TGTGCCAGCAGCAGTGGACGTCCCCTCCACTTT; CDR3: CASSSGRPLHF
J: TRBJ2-3; size: many; V: TRBV9; D: TRBD2; DNA: TGTGCCAGCAGCCGCGGGGGTAGCGGGAGTTTGGATACGCAGTATTTT; CDR3: CASSRGGSGSLDTQYF
J: TRBJ2-3; size: NA; V: TRBV11-2; D: NA; DNA: TGTGCCAGCAGCTTAGATACCCCTAATACGCAGTATTTT; CDR3: CASSLDTPNTQYF
J: TRBJ2-1; size: NA; V: TRBV24-1; D: TRBD2; DNA: TGTGCCACCAGTGATTTGAAAGGACAGGGGCTAGCGGGAGGTCGCTACAATGAGCAGTTCTTC; CDR3: CATSDLKGQGLAGGRYNEQFF
J: TRBJ2-4; size: NA; V: TRBV29-1; D: NA; DNA: TGCAGCGTTGAAGAGGATCGGGGACGGGGCAAAAACATGCAGTACTTC; CDR3: CSVEEDRGRGKNMQYF
J: TRBJ2-5; size: many; V: TRBV10-3; D: TRBD2; DNA: TGTGCCATCAGTGACCCCCCGGGACTAGCGGTGCAAGAGACCCAGTACTTC; CDR3: CAISDPPGLAVQETQYF
J: TRBJ2-2; size: NA; V: TRBV27; D: TRBD2; DNA: TGTGCCAGCAGTTTCCTAGCGGGAGGTCTCGCGGGGGAGCTGTTTTTT; CDR3: CASSFLAGGLAGELFF
J: TRBJ2-1; size: many; V: TRBV6-4; D: TRBD2; DNA: TGTGCCAGCAGTGACGTAGCGGGGTACAATGAGCAGTTCTTC; CDR3: CASSDVAGYNEQFF
J: TRBJ2-7; size: few; V: TRBV11-1; D: TRBD2; DNA: TGTGCCAGCAGCTTAGCCCCCCTAGCGGGAGCGAGCTCCTACGAGCAGTACTTC; CDR3: CASSLAPLAGASSYEQYF
J: TRBJ2-1; size: many; V: TRBV6-1; D: NA; DNA: TGTGCCAGCATGGCGTCCCCGGCTGTGGTATACAATGAGCAGTTCTTC; CDR3: CASMASPAVVYNEQFF
J: TRBJ2-7; size: few; V: TRBV20-1; D: NA; DNA: TGCAGTGCTAGCATGACGGGATTCTACGAGCAGTACTTC; CDR3: CSASMTGFYEQYF
J: TRBJ2-7; size: NA; V: TRBV28; D: TRBD1; DNA: TGTGCCAGCACCAAAACAGGGGAGTCCTACGAGCAGTACTTC; CDR3: CASTKTGESYEQYF
J: TRBJ2-7; size: many; V: TRBV5-1; D: NA; DNA: TGCGCCAGCAGCTTGGGACAGCCCTCCTACGAGCAGTACTTC; CDR3: CASSLGQPSYEQYF
J: TRBJ2-1; size: NA; V: TRBV25-1; D: NA; DNA: TGTGCCCCCATGGGGGGGCAAACCTACAATGAGCAGTTCTTC; CDR3: CAPMGGQTYNEQFF
J: TRBJ2-7; size: many; V: TRBV20-1; D: NA; DNA: TGCAGTGCTAGAGATTGGGCCACGTCAAGCTACGAGCAGTACTTC; CDR3: CSARDWATSSYEQYF
J: TRBJ1-5; size: few; V: TRBV28; D: NA; DNA: TGTGCCAGCAGTTTTTCCCAGGCAAATCAGCCCCAGCATTTT; CDR3: CASSFSQANQPQHF
J: TRBJ2-1; size: NA; V: TRBV19; D: TRBD1; DNA: TGTGCCAGTGGGACAGGGAAACTTGGTGAGCAGTTCTTC; CDR3: CASGTGKLGEQFF
J: TRBJ2-1; size: few; V: TRBV28; D: TRBD2; DNA: TGTGCCAGCAGTCTCGGTATTTTAGCGGGAGGGCTTTACAATGAGCAGTTCTTC; CDR3: CASSLGILAGGLYNEQFF
J: TRBJ1-1; size: few; V: TRBV12-3/TRBV12-4; D: NA; DNA: TGTGCCAGCAGTTTAAGGGGGGGACGAACTGAAGCTTTCTTT; CDR3: CASSLRGGRTEAFF
J: TRBJ2-3; size: few; V: TRBV4-1; D: TRBD2; DNA: TGCGCCAGCACCCAGCGGGGGGGCCTCTATACGCAGTATTTT; CDR3: CASTQRGGLYTQYF
J: TRBJ1-4; size: many; V: TRBV7-2; D: NA; DNA: TGTGCCAGCAGCTTAACAGGACAGTCAAATGAAAAACTGTTTTTT; CDR3: CASSLTGQSNEKLFF
J: TRBJ2-7; size: many; V: TRBV29-1; D: TRBD1; DNA: TGCAGCGTTGAAGAATCGGCAGGGGGCTCCTACGAGCAGTACTTC; CDR3: CSVEESAGGSYEQYF
J: TRBJ1-5; size: many; V: TRBV20-1; D: NA; DNA: TGCAGTGCCCTGGGCTCGGGCAATCAGCCCCAGCATTTT; CDR3: CSALGSGNQPQHF
J: TRBJ1-5; size: many; V: TRBV28; D: NA; DNA: TGTGCCAGCAGTTTTTCGGGGGGCGACAATCAGCCCCAGCATTTT; CDR3: CASSFSGGDNQPQHF
J: TRBJ2-5; size: many; V: TRBV6-5; D: NA; DNA: TGTGCCAGCAGTTACAATGAAGAGACCCAGTACTTC; CDR3: CASSYNEETQYF
J: TRBJ2-1; size: many; V: TRBV5-1; D: TRBD2; DNA: TGCGCCAGCAGCTTGGCTCTCTCTAGCGGGGCCAATGAGCAGTTCTTC; CDR3: CASSLALSSGANEQFF
J: TRBJ2-1; size: many; V: TRBV9; D: NA; DNA: TGTGCCAGCAGCGTAGGGATACTGTCGGGGTACAATGAGCAGTTCTTC; CDR3: CASSVGILSGYNEQFF
J: TRBJ1-2; size: many; V: TRBV7-2; D: TRBD1; DNA: TGTGCCAGCAGCGCGCGGGACAGGGGAAGCTATGGCTACACCTTC; CDR3: CASSARDRGSYGYTF
J: TRBJ2-3; size: NA; V: TRBV19; D: NA; DNA: TGTGCCAGTAGTTACTACAGGACGGATAATCAGCCCCAGTATTTT; CDR3: CASSYYRTDNQPQYF
J: TRBJ2-3; size: many; V: TRBV7-9; D: NA; DNA: TGTGCCAGCAGCCTTGACAGTCGGGAGACAGATACGCAGTATTTT; CDR3: CASSLDSRETDTQYF
J: TRBJ2-1; size: NA; V: TRBV5-1; D: TRBD1; DNA: TGCGCCAGCAGCTGGCCGGGACAGGGGGCGCAGGTCACGGGGGATGAGCAGTTCTTC; CDR3: CASSWPGQGAQVTGDEQFF
J: TRBJ1-1; size: NA; V: TRBV4-3; D: NA; DNA: TGCGCCAGCAGCCGAGATTTCATGAACACTGAAGCTTTCTTT; CDR3: CASSRDFMNTEAFF
J: TRBJ2-4; size: NA; V: TRBV20-1; D: NA; DNA: TGCAGTGCTAGAGCGGCCGGAATCCGAGACAAAAACATTCAGTACTTC; CDR3: CSARAAGIRDKNIQYF
J: TRBJ2-3; size: many; V: TRBV30; D: TRBD1; DNA: TGTGCCTGGAGTAGCAGGGGGCTGGAAGATACGCAGTATTTT; CDR3: CAWSSRGLEDTQYF
J: TRBJ2-5; size: many; V: TRBV29-1; D: NA; DNA: TGCAGCGAGACAGTAAAAGGGACCCAGTACTTC; CDR3: CSETVKGTQYF
J: TRBJ2-7; size: many; V: TRBV7-9; D: TRBD2; DNA: TGTGCCAGCAGCCGTCTAGCGGGAGGATACGAGCAGTACTTC; CDR3: CASSRLAGGYEQYF
J: TRBJ2-7; size: many; V: TRBV4-1; D: TRBD2; DNA: TGCGCCAGCAGCCATGGACTAGCGGGAGGGAACGAGCAGTACTTC; CDR3: CASSHGLAGGNEQYF
J: TRBJ2-3; size: many; V: TRBV19; D: TRBD2; DNA: TGTGCCAGTAACCCGGGACTAGCGGCTAGCACAGATACGCAGTATTTT; CDR3: CASNPGLAASTDTQYF
J: TRBJ2-5; size: few; V: TRBV12-3/TRBV12-4; D: TRBD2; DNA: TGTGCCAGCAGTTCCCTCCGGGGACTAGCGGGAGTGGAGGGAGAGACCCAGTACTTC; CDR3: CASSSLRGLAGVEGETQYF
J: TRBJ1-1; size: many; V: TRBV6-5; D: TRBD1; DNA: TGTGCCAGCAGACTCCGGGACAGGGGTATAACTGAAGCTTTCTTT; CDR3: CASRLRDRGITEAFF
J: TRBJ2-3; size: many; V: TRBV7-2; D: TRBD2; DNA: TGTGCCAGCAGCTTTACTAGCGGGAGGTCAGATACGCAGTATTTT; CDR3: CASSFTSGRSDTQYF
J: TRBJ1-6; size: NA; V: TRBV12-3/TRBV12-4; D: NA; DNA: TGTGCCCTCTGTTTTAGCCCTGGGCAGAGGGGGGCTTGGAATTCACCCCTCCACTTT; CDR3: CALCFSPGQRGAWNSPLHF
J: TRBJ2-7; size: many; V: TRBV15; D: NA; DNA: TGTGCCACCAGCAGAGAACAGGACACCTCCTACGAGCAGTACTTC; CDR3: CATSREQDTSYEQYF
J: TRBJ2-5; size: many; V: TRBV4-1; D: NA; DNA: TGCGCCAGCAGCCAAGATTCCCCTTCCACGGCTAGCGCGTACCAAGAGACCCAGTACTTC; CDR3: CASSQDSPSTASAYQETQYF
J: TRBJ1-5; size: many; V: TRBV18; D: NA; DNA: TGTGCCAGCTCACCAGGGGCCGGCAATCAGCCCCAGCATTTT; CDR3: CASSPGAGNQPQHF
J: TRBJ2-1; size: many; V: TRBV6-5; D: TRBD1; DNA: TGTGCCAGCAGTTGGGACAGATACAGCTCCTACAATGAGCAGTTCTTC; CDR3: CASSWDRYSSYNEQFF